These T cell receptor beta chains were read from a single sample in a study of blood T cell repertoires in COVID-19. The data were produced by immunoSEQ multiplex PCR, yet TCRdb's version contains in-frame clones alone and is incomplete. The sample has 55,000 to 65,000 clones; roughly three quarters are singletons. What was sequenced was peripheral blood. The receptors here all came from a man aged 60 to 75 with acute or convalescent COVID-19. The CDR3 runs from the conserved cysteine through the conserved F or W. The D gene is left open where the match is weak. Size values are once, few and many counts, or a class for expanded clones, and some rows have none.

D gene: -
J gene: TRBJ2-1
V gene: TRBV11-1
clone size: -
CDR3 protein: CASSFGGDKTYNEQFF
CDR3 DNA: TGTGCCAGCAGCTTCGGAGGGGATAAGACCTACAATGAGCAGTTCTTC

D gene: TRBD1
J gene: TRBJ2-2
V gene: TRBV24-1
clone size: -
CDR3 protein: CATSDDRGHKGELFF
CDR3 DNA: TGTGCCACCAGTGATGACAGGGGGCATAAGGGGGAGCTGTTTTTT

D gene: TRBD2
J gene: TRBJ2-1
V gene: TRBV7-2
clone size: few
CDR3 protein: CASSPSGGSSYNEQFF
CDR3 DNA: TGTGCCAGCAGCCCCAGCGGGGGAAGCTCCTACAATGAGCAGTTCTTC

D gene: TRBD1
J gene: TRBJ1-5
V gene: TRBV30
clone size: -
CDR3 protein: CAWSGRDRGSSTSSNQPQHF
CDR3 DNA: TGTGCCTGGAGTGGGAGGGACAGGGGATCTTCGACCTCTAGCAATCAGCCCCAGCATTTT

D gene: TRBD2
J gene: TRBJ2-1
V gene: TRBV2
clone size: -
CDR3 protein: CASSEQRTSNEQFF
CDR3 DNA: TGTGCCAGCAGTGAACAAAGGACTAGCAATGAGCAGTTCTTC

D gene: TRBD1
J gene: TRBJ1-1
V gene: TRBV5-1
clone size: -
CDR3 protein: CASSTAPTGITEAFF
CDR3 DNA: TGCGCCAGCAGCACAGCTCCGACAGGGATCACTGAAGCTTTCTTT

D gene: TRBD1
J gene: TRBJ1-4
V gene: TRBV5-8
clone size: -
CDR3 protein: CASSLRTGGEKLFF
CDR3 DNA: TGTGCCAGCAGCTTAAGAACAGGGGGCGAAAAACTGTTTTTT

D gene: TRBD1
J gene: TRBJ1-1
V gene: TRBV6-5
clone size: -
CDR3 protein: CASSLTTGGREAFF
CDR3 DNA: TGTGCCAGCAGCCTAACGACAGGGGGCAGGGAAGCTTTCTTT

D gene: -
J gene: TRBJ2-3
V gene: TRBV7-3
clone size: few
CDR3 protein: CASSLQGPSTDTQYF
CDR3 DNA: TGTGCCAGCAGCTTACAGGGGCCTAGCACAGATACGCAGTATTTT

D gene: TRBD2
J gene: TRBJ2-1
V gene: TRBV5-4
clone size: -
CDR3 protein: CASGSPPGRGASSYNEQFF
CDR3 DNA: TGTGCCAGCGGTTCTCCCCCCGGGAGGGGGGCGAGCTCCTACAATGAGCAGTTCTTC

D gene: -
J gene: TRBJ1-5
V gene: TRBV30
clone size: -
CDR3 protein: CAWSLPGFGGNQPQHF
CDR3 DNA: TGTGCCTGGAGTTTACCGGGTTTCGGAGGGAATCAGCCCCAGCATTTT

D gene: TRBD1
J gene: TRBJ1-6
V gene: TRBV29-1
clone size: -
CDR3 protein: CSARTGDTLHF
CDR3 DNA: TGCAGCGCCCGGACAGGGGATACACTCCACTTT

D gene: -
J gene: TRBJ1-1
V gene: TRBV28
clone size: -
CDR3 protein: CASLLGQGLGNEAFF
CDR3 DNA: TGTGCCAGCCTACTCGGTCAGGGTCTAGGCAATGAAGCTTTCTTT

D gene: -
J gene: TRBJ1-1
V gene: TRBV7-3
clone size: -
CDR3 protein: CASSLTGNTEAFF
CDR3 DNA: TGTGCCAGCAGCTTGACGGGTAACACTGAAGCTTTCTTT

D gene: -
J gene: TRBJ1-1
V gene: TRBV29-1
clone size: many
CDR3 protein: CSVGQTNTEAFF
CDR3 DNA: TGCAGCGTTGGACAGACGAACACTGAAGCTTTCTTT

D gene: TRBD1
J gene: TRBJ1-1
V gene: TRBV18
clone size: -
CDR3 protein: CASSQDRGFNTEAFF
CDR3 DNA: TGTGCCAGCTCACAAGACAGGGGCTTTAACACTGAAGCTTTCTTT

D gene: -
J gene: TRBJ2-1
V gene: TRBV10-3
clone size: -
CDR3 protein: CAISSGDYNEQFF
CDR3 DNA: TGTGCCATCTCATCGGGGGACTACAATGAGCAGTTCTTC

D gene: -
J gene: TRBJ1-5
V gene: TRBV20-1
clone size: -
CDR3 protein: CSASGGQNQPQHF
CDR3 DNA: TGCAGTGCTAGTGGAGGCCAGAATCAGCCCCAGCATTTT

D gene: -
J gene: TRBJ2-1
V gene: TRBV15
clone size: -
CDR3 protein: CATSFGGQRYEQFF
CDR3 DNA: TGTGCCACCAGCTTTGGCGGCCAGCGGTATGAGCAGTTCTTC

D gene: TRBD2
J gene: TRBJ2-7
V gene: TRBV2
clone size: -
CDR3 protein: CASSELLAGGSYEQYF
CDR3 DNA: TGTGCCAGCAGTGAGTTACTAGCGGGGGGATCCTACGAGCAGTACTTC